This T cell receptor beta chain emerged from a study of shared clonotypes between healthy human individuals. About the research overall: The plates for each donor numbered three CD4 naive, three CD4 memory, two CD8 naive and one CD8 memory.

Measured with immunoSEQ multiplex PCR; TCRdb has only the in-frame clones, and not every one. The sample yields approximately 940,000 clones, about 80% seen once. The CDR3 has 14 residues. Germline V CDR1 and CDR2: SGHRS, YFSETQ. J lost 6 bases, V lost 5 bases, and 8 bases had no gene match. Both subsets, CD45RA+ naive and CD45RA-negative memory, were split from the CD4+ cells. This clone showed up just a few times. Material for sequencing was memory CD4+ T cells sorted from blood. The sample's subset: CD45RA-negative fraction. The V and J genes are TRBV5-1 and TRBJ1-3; TRBD1 matches at 7 bases. This TCR came from a young man in good health. CDR3 sequence (DNA): TGCGCCAGCAGAGCCGGACAGGAGATAAACACCATATATTTT. This translates into CASRAGQEINTIYF. The full variable domain, with the rest looked up from reference TRBV5-1 and TRBJ1-3, is KAGVTQTPRYLIKTRGQQVTLSCSPISGHRSVSWYQQTPGQGLQFLFEYFSETQRNKGNFPGRFSGRQFSNSRSEMNVSTLELGDSALYLCASRAGQEINTIYFGEGSWLTVV.